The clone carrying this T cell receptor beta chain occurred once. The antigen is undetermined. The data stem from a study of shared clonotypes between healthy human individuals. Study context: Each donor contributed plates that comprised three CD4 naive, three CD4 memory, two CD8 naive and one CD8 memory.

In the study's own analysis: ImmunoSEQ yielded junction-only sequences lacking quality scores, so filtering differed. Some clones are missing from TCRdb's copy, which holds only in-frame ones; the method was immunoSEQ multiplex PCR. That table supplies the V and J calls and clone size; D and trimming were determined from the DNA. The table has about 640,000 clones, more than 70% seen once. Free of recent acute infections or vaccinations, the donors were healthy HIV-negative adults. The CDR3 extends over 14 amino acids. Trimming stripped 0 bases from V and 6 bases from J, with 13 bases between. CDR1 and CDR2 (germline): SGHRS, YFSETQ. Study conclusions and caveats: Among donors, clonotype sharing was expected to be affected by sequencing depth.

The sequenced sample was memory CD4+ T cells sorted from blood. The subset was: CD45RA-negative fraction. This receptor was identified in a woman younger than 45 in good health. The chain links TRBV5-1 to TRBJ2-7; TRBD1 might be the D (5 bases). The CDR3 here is CASSLGTGAGEQYF. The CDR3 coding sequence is TGCGCCAGCAGCTTGGGTACAGGTGCCGGCGAGCAGTACTTC.